The clone carrying this TCR beta chain has a handful of counts. The data derive from a study of blood T cell repertoires in COVID-19. Study at large: Whether acute or convalescent, the COVID-19 samples came from the United States, Italy and Spain. Sample material is recorded as cDNA or gDNA derived from T cells, B-cell-depleted T cells, or PBMCs.

In the authors' methods: By means of reference gene primer amplification, nucleated cell counts were estimated. Repertoires were generated with immunoSEQ multiplex PCR, while TCRdb's copy carries only in-frame clones and drops some. V and J calls and clone size are given by that table; D and trimming were obtained from the DNA. Of under 80,000 clones listed, 80% are singletons. The V end lost 3 bases, the J end lost 7 bases, and 10 bases lay between the germline ends. CDR3 size: 12 residues. Germline V gives CDR1 DFQATT, CDR2 SNEGSKA (reference sequence). The V gene is TRBV20-1, the J gene TRBJ2-1; D ambiguous. The clonotype originates from a human donor in a cohort sampled during active COVID-19. Sample: peripheral blood. CDR3 DNA: TGCAGTGCTAGTCCTAGTAGTAATGAGCAGTTCTTC. The encoded protein is CSASPSSNEQFF.